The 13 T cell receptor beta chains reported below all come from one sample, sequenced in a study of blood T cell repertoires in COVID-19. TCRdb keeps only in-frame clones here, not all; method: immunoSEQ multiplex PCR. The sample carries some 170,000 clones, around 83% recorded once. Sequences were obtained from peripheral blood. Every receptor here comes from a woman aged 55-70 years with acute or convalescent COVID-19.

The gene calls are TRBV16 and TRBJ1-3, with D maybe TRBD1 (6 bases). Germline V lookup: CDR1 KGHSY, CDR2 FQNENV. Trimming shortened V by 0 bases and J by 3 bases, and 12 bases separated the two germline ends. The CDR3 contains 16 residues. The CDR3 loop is CASSQSPGAHGNTIYF. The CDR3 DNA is TGTGCCAGCAGCCAATCCCCAGGGGCGCATGGAAACACCATATATTTT. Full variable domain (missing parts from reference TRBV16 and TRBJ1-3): GEEVAQTPKHLVRGEGQKAKLYCAPIKGHSYVFWYQQVLKNEFKFLISFQNENVFDETGMPKERFSAKCLPNSPCSLEIQATKLEDSAVYFCASSQSPGAHGNTIYFGEGSWLTVV.

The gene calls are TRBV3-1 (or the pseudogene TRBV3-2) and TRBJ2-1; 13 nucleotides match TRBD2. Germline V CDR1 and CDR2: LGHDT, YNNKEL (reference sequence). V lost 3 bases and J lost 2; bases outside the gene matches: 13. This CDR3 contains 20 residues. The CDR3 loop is CASSHRRTSGRAGAYNEQFF. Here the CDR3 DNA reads TGTGCCAGCAGCCATAGAAGAACTAGCGGGAGGGCGGGGGCCTACAATGAGCAGTTCTTC.

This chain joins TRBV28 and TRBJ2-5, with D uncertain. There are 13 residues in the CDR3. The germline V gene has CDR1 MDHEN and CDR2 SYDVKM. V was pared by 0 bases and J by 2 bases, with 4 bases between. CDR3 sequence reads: CASSLWQQETQYF. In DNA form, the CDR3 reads TGTGCCAGCAGTTTATGGCAGCAAGAGACCCAGTACTTC.

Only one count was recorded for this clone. CDR3 bases: TGTGCCTTCGGGGGCTCTGGAAACACCATATATTTT. Translating it yields CAFGGSGNTIYF. The rearrangement uses TRBV10-3 and TRBJ1-3; a weak D match, TRBD1 (5 bases). This CDR3 has 12 amino acids. Germline V gene sequence: CDR1 ENHRY, CDR2 SYGVKD. Trimming cost V 11 bases and J 0 bases, with 8 bases left between them.

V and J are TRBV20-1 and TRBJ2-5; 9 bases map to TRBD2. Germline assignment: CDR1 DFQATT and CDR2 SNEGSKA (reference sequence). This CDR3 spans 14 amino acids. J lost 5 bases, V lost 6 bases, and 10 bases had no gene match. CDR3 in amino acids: CSASRAGGPETQYF. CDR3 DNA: TGCAGTGCAAGTCGGGCGGGAGGGCCCGAGACCCAGTACTTC.

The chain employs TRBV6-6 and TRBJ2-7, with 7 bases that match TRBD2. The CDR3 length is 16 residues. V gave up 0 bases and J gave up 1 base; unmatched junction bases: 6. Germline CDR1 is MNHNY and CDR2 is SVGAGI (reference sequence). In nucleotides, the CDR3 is TGTGCCAGCAGTTACTCCCGGGGTAGCGGGTCCTACGAGCAGTACTTC. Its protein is CASSYSRGSGSYEQYF.

CDR3 sequence reads: CASTITPGDRGTQYF. The CDR3 nucleotides read TGTGCCAGCACCATAACCCCGGGGGACCGAGGCACGCAGTATTTT. The chain uses TRBV6-5 and TRBJ2-3; tentative D call: TRBD2 (6 bases). Germline-derived CDR1 and CDR2 are MNHEY and SVGAGI. The CDR3 runs 15 residues. V lost 7 bases and J 9 bases, leaving 23 bases between the germline ends.

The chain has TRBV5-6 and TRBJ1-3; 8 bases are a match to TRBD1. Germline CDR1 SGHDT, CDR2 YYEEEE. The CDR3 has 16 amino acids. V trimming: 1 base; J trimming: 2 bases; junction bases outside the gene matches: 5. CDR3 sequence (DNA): TGTGCCAGCAGCTTGTACCAGGGGGCCCCTGGAAACACCATATATTTT. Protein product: CASSLYQGAPGNTIYF.

CDR3 in amino acids: CASSLGTGSTTDTQYF. CDR3 DNA sequence: TGTGCCAGCAGCTTGGGTACAGGCAGTACCACAGATACGCAGTATTTT. V gene TRBV11-3 combines with J gene TRBJ2-3, with D maybe TRBD1 (5 bases). The CDR3 consists of 16 residues. V shed 3 bases and J shed 2 bases, with 15 bases lying between them. Germline V gives CDR1 SGHNT, CDR2 YENEEA.

CDR3 DNA: TGCGCCAGCAGCCAAGAAAAGGGGAGGAGCACTGAAGCTTTCTTT. Translation: CASSQEKGRSTEAFF. The V and J genes are TRBV4-1 and TRBJ1-1, with D perhaps TRBD1 (5 bases). The CDR3 has 15 amino acids. The germline V gene encodes CDR1 MGHRA and CDR2 YSYEKL. V lost 0 bases and J 4 bases, leaving 12 bases between the germline ends.

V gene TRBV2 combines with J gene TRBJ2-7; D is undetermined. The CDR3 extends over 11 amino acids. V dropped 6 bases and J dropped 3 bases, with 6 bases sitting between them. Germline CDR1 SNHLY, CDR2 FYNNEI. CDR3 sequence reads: CASRRDYEQYF. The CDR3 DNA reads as TGTGCCAGCAGGCGTGACTACGAGCAGTACTTC.

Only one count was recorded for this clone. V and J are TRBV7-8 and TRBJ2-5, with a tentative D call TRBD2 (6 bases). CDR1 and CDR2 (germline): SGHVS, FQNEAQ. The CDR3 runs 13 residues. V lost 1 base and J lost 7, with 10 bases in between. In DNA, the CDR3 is TGTGCCAGCAGCTTAGGGGAGGCGGGGACCCAGTACTTC. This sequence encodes CASSLGEAGTQYF.

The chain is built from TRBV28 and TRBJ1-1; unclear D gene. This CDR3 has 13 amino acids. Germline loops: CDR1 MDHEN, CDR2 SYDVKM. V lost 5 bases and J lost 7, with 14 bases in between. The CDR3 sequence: CASSHGSRLEAFF. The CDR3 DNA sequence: TGTGCCAGCAGTCACGGATCACGACTTGAAGCTTTCTTT.